The 28 T cell receptor beta chains in this list originate from one sample, sequenced in a study of OX40 agonist ivuxolimab in advanced cancers. The table came from immunoSEQ multiplex PCR; TCRdb's copy has only in-frame clones and leaves some out. Here the sample spans more than 90,000 clones, about 84% being singletons. This material consisted of CD4+ or CD8+ T cells sorted from blood, taken in a trial of the OX40 agonist ivuxolimab. Receptors originate from an adult with an advanced solid tumor such as melanoma, head and neck, liver or kidney cancer.

The V gene is TRBV30, the J gene TRBJ2-2, with 10 nucleotides matching TRBD1. This CDR3 is 15 amino acids long. Germline CDR1 is GTSNPN and CDR2 is SVGIG (reference sequence). The ends lost 3 bases at V and 7 bases at J; junction bases unmatched: 8. CDR3 bases: TGTGCCTGGAGGTTAGGGACAGGGGCTGGCGGGGAGCTGTTTTTT. Residues: CAWRLGTGAGGELFF. The whole variable domain, remainder taken from reference TRBV30 and TRBJ2-2, is SQTIHQWPATLVQPVGSPLSLECTVEGTSNPNLYWYRQAAGRGLQLLFYSVGIGQISSEVPQNLSASRPQDRQFILSSKKLLLSDSGFYLCAWRLGTGAGGELFFGEGSRLTVL.

The chain couples TRBV9 to TRBJ2-3; D possibly corresponds to TRBD2 (5 bases). This CDR3 comprises 15 residues. The germline V gene encodes CDR1 SGDLS and CDR2 YYNGEE. Trimming stripped 0 bases from V and 2 bases from J, with 10 bases between. The CDR3 region is CASSVGEGSTDTQYF. DNA of the CDR3: TGTGCCAGCAGCGTAGGTGAGGGATCCACAGATACGCAGTATTTT.

This sequence joins TRBV7-6 and TRBJ2-7; D not resolved. CDR1 is SGHVS, CDR2 FNYEAQ, per germline. V gave up 5 bases and J gave up 2 bases, with 13 bases separating them. The CDR3 covers 14 residues. The CDR3 reads CASSRVVETYEQYF. The CDR3 DNA sequence: TGTGCCAGCAGCCGTGTGGTCGAAACCTACGAGCAGTACTTC.

This chain joins TRBV11-1 and TRBJ2-7; D may be TRBD2 (6 bases). CDR1 SGHAT and CDR2 FQDESV come from the germline V gene (reference sequence). V dropped 5 bases and J dropped 4 bases, with 18 bases sitting between them. The CDR3 totals 15 residues. CDR3 DNA: TGTGCCAGCAGCCTGGACTACGGCGAACAATACGAGCAGTACTTC. This gives the protein CASSLDYGEQYEQYF.

This chain joins TRBV10-3 and TRBJ2-6; 7 positions agree with TRBD1. J gave up 2 bases and V 2 bases, and 3 bases lay outside the gene matches. The CDR3 is 16 amino acids. Germline V gene data show CDR1 as ENHRY and CDR2 as SYGVKD. The DNA for the CDR3 is TGTGCCATCAGTGAGCTTCAGGGGGCTGGGGCCAACGTCCTGACTTTC. It translates to CAISELQGAGANVLTF.

The CDR3 DNA reads TGTGCCAGCAGGGACAACCCTGGAAAACTGTTTTTT. This codes for CASRDNPGKLFF. The chain has TRBV6-5 and TRBJ1-4; D might be TRBD1 (5 bases). V lost 6 bases and J lost 10, with 12 bases in between. The CDR3 totals 12 residues. CDR1 and CDR2 from the germline V gene are MNHEY and SVGAGI.

This chain connects TRBV5-1 to TRBJ2-1; a weak D match, TRBD2 (5 bases). The V end was cut by 4 bases, the J end by 1 base, with 9 bases between. CDR1 SGHRS and CDR2 YFSETQ come from the germline V gene. The CDR3 runs 14 residues. In DNA form, the CDR3 reads TGCGCCAGCAGCATGCTAGCATCCTACAATGAGCAGTTCTTC. Translation: CASSMLASYNEQFF.

The gene calls are TRBV6-1 and TRBJ1-5, with 10 positions matching TRBD1. This CDR3 has 18 residues. CDR1 and CDR2 from the germline V gene are MNHNS and SASEGT. V trimming: 1 base; J trimming: 2 bases; junction bases outside the gene matches: 8. The CDR3: CASSEGDRGSYRNQPQHF. The CDR3 DNA reads as TGTGCCAGCAGTGAAGGGGACAGGGGTTCCTATCGCAATCAGCCCCAGCATTTT.

J is TRBJ2-7 and V is TRBV7-9; 11 bases agree with TRBD2. This CDR3 spans 17 amino acids. Germline CDR1 SEHNR, CDR2 FQNEAQ (reference sequence). V was clipped by 2 bases and J by 1 base; unmatched bases: 7. CDR3 in DNA: TGTGCCAGCAGCTTAAATAGCGGGGGGGCCTGGTCCTACGAGCAGTACTTC. Translated, it gives CASSLNSGGAWSYEQYF.

The chain links TRBV18 to TRBJ2-1; TRBD2 aligns across 7 bases. Germline assignment: CDR1 KGHSH and CDR2 LQKENI. The CDR3 consists of 16 residues. Trimming took 6 bases from V and 2 from J; bases not matched to a gene: 10. CDR3 sequence reads: CASSQGSGYTYNEQFF. The CDR3 DNA reads TGTGCCAGCTCTCAGGGTAGCGGGTACACCTACAATGAGCAGTTCTTC.

The chain uses TRBV5-1 and TRBJ2-5; perhaps TRBD1 as D (6 bases). The J call is doubtful: the DNA matches TRBJ2-7 better. CDR3 size: 14 residues. The germline V gene has CDR1 SGHRS and CDR2 YFSETQ. In nucleotides, the CDR3 is TGCGCCAGCAGCTTGGGGACAGTTAATGACGAGCAGTACTTC. Translating gives CASSLGTVNDEQYF.

The V call is TRBV13, the J call TRBJ2-3, with 9 bases matching TRBD2. Looked up from germline, CDR1 is PRHDT and CDR2 is FYEKMQ (reference sequence). V shed 3 bases and J 5 bases; nucleotides not matched to a gene: 6. This CDR3 is built from 15 residues. Here the CDR3 reads CASSLASGVGDTQYF. CDR3 coding DNA: TGTGCCAGCAGCTTGGCTAGCGGGGTGGGAGATACGCAGTATTTT. Full variable domain (remainder filled in from reference TRBV13 and TRBJ2-3): AAGVIQSPRHLIKEKRETATLKCYPIPRHDTVYWYQQGPGQDPQFLISFYEKMQSDKGSIPDRFSAQQFSDYHSELNMSSLELGDSALYFCASSLASGVGDTQYFGPGTRLTVL.

CDR3 region: CASSYEGVYRELFF. Written as DNA, the CDR3 is TGTGCCAGCAGTTACGAGGGAGTGTACCGGGAGCTGTTTTTT. The chain has TRBV6-5 and TRBJ2-2; a possible D gene is TRBD2 (5 bases). The CDR3 has 14 residues. The V gene lost 2 bases and the J gene lost 9 bases, with 13 bases spanning the gap. CDR1 and CDR2 from the germline V gene are MNHEY and SVGAGI.

This clone was seen only once. V and J are TRBV5-5 and TRBJ1-1; tentatively, D is TRBD1 (5 bases). Germline lookup yields CDR1 SGHKS and CDR2 YYEKEE (reference sequence). V was clipped by 3 bases and J by 4 bases, with 10 bases between them. The CDR3 totals 13 residues. The DNA of the CDR3 is TGTGCCAGCAGCTCCATTGGGGGCACTGAAGCTTTCTTT. Protein sequence: CASSSIGGTEAFF.

This clone occurred a few times. The final CDR3 position lacks the conserved phenylalanine or tryptophan, pointing to a likely read error. It is unclear where the CDR3 begins or ends on the DNA, so no DNA is shown, and the CDR3 is as TCRdb lists it. This chain joins TRBV4-1 and TRBJ2-7. The CDR3 sequence runs 8 residues, both termini included. CDR1 MGHRA and CDR2 YSYEKL come from the germline V gene. The CDR3 region is CASSQVPC.

This rearrangement joins TRBV27 to TRBJ2-3; 11 bases are shared with TRBD2. With 0 bases clipped from V and 4 bases from J, the junction kept 0 bases outside the gene matches. The CDR3 is 15 amino acids. From germline, CDR1 is MNHEY and CDR2 SMNVEV (reference sequence). The CDR3 spells CASSLSSGGADTQYF. As DNA, the CDR3 is TGTGCCAGCAGTTTATCTAGCGGGGGGGCAGATACGCAGTATTTT.

The CDR3 region is CASSPDLLDSVGHGYTF. CDR3 DNA sequence: TGTGCCAGCTCACCCGACTTATTAGACTCCGTCGGGCATGGCTACACCTTC. The V and J genes are TRBV18 and TRBJ1-2; D uncertain. V was trimmed by 3 bases and J by 6 bases, leaving 23 bases between them. Germline lookup yields CDR1 KGHSH and CDR2 LQKENI. This CDR3 spans 17 amino acids.

The CDR3 sequence is CASRRSEKLFF. CDR3 nucleotides: TGTGCCAGTAGGCGAAGTGAAAAACTGTTTTTT. V is TRBV19 and J is TRBJ1-4; D is undetermined. The V end was cut by 6 bases, the J end by 7 bases, with 6 bases between. The CDR3 contains 11 residues. Germline CDR1 LNHDA, CDR2 SQIVND (reference sequence).

The chain's CDR3 is CASSQDRDSDNEKLFF. As DNA, the CDR3 is TGCGCCAGCAGCCAAGATCGAGACAGCGATAATGAAAAACTGTTTTTT. The V and J genes are TRBV4-1 and TRBJ1-4, with D maybe TRBD1 (5 bases). CDR3 size: 16 residues. V was pared by 0 bases and J by 4 bases, with 12 bases between. Per germline, CDR1 MGHRA and CDR2 YSYEKL.

The chain links TRBV9 to TRBJ2-7; 8 bases are shared with TRBD1. J lost 5 bases, V lost 4 bases, and 8 bases had no gene match. The V gene's germline CDR1 is SGDLS and CDR2 YYNGEE. The CDR3 totals 14 residues. The CDR3 reads CASSPLAGGHEQYF. For the CDR3, the DNA is TGTGCCAGCAGCCCCTTGGCAGGGGGCCACGAGCAGTACTTC. The whole variable domain, filled in from reference TRBV9 and TRBJ2-7, reads DSGVTQTPKHLITATGQRVTLRCSPRSGDLSVYWYQQSLDQGLQFLIQYYNGEERAKGNILERFSAQQFPDLHSELNLSSLELGDSALYFCASSPLAGGHEQYFGPGTRLTVT.

The chain carries TRBV30 and TRBJ2-2; a weak D match, TRBD1 (5 bases). This CDR3 comprises 13 residues. The ends were cut back, 2 bases at V and 10 bases at J, with 14 bases in the middle. The V gene's germline CDR1 is GTSNPN and CDR2 SVGIG (reference sequence). The CDR3 region has the DNA TGTGCCTGGAGTCGTCAGGGCGGCGCGGAGCTGTTTTTT. As protein: CAWSRQGGAELFF.

V usage is TRBV30 and J usage is TRBJ2-1; TRBD1 is a possible D gene (5 bases). V lost 4 bases and J 0 bases, leaving 13 bases between the germline ends. The germline gives CDR1 GTSNPN, CDR2 SVGIG (reference sequence). CDR3 length: 15 residues. Here the CDR3 reads CAWTIQASSYNEQFF. CDR3 bases: TGTGCCTGGACTATACAGGCCAGCTCCTACAATGAGCAGTTCTTC.

This clone came up once. This chain links TRBV30 with TRBJ2-1; 8 bases map to TRBD2. V gave up 8 bases and J gave up 2 bases; unmatched junction bases: 8. Germline CDR1 is GTSNPN and CDR2 is SVGIG (reference sequence). This CDR3 has 14 residues. This CDR3 is CAHGGGITYNEQFF. For the CDR3, the DNA is TGTGCCCATGGCGGGGGGATCACCTACAATGAGCAGTTCTTC.

The chain's CDR3 is CATSRVGSGGPFYNEQFF. CDR3 nucleotides: TGTGCCACCAGCAGAGTGGGTAGCGGGGGGCCTTTCTACAATGAGCAGTTCTTC. V usage is TRBV15 and J usage is TRBJ2-1; 10 bases are a match to TRBD2. V dropped 1 base and J dropped 3; count of bases not matched to a gene: 9. Germline V gene data show CDR1 as LNHNV and CDR2 as YYDKDF (reference sequence). The CDR3 sequence is 18 residues long.

The V gene is TRBV7-9, the J gene TRBJ2-1, with 8 bases fitting TRBD2. This CDR3 is 17 amino acids long. The junction had 13 bases not matched to a gene; V was cut back by 2 bases and J by 7 bases. The germline CDR1 and CDR2 sequences are SEHNR and FQNEAQ (reference sequence). The CDR3 region is CASSLPPGLEMRNEQFF. CDR3 nucleotides: TGTGCCAGCAGCTTACCACCGGGACTAGAGATGCGTAATGAGCAGTTCTTC.

This rearrangement joins TRBV7-8 to TRBJ2-7, with 9 positions matching TRBD1. V lost 2 bases and J lost 5; bases outside the gene matches: 7. The germline V gene encodes CDR1 SGHVS and CDR2 FQNEAQ. The CDR3 is 15 residues long. CDR3 bases: TGTGCCAGCAGCTTATCGGGACAGGGATCCCACGAGCAGTACTTC. The encoded protein is CASSLSGQGSHEQYF.

The J gene is TRBJ2-3, the V gene TRBV4-2; TRBD2 aligns across 8 bases. The CDR3 runs to 14 residues. From germline, CDR1 is LGHNA and CDR2 YNFKEQ. Germline trimming cut 7 bases from V and 2 bases from J; bases unmatched to any gene: 5. The CDR3 loop is CASKTGGVTDTQYF. CDR3 coding DNA: TGTGCCAGCAAGACCGGGGGGGTCACAGATACGCAGTATTTT.

V usage is TRBV14 and J usage is TRBJ2-3; possible D gene TRBD1, 5 bases. The V end was cut by 3 bases, the J end by 3 bases, with 16 bases between. The CDR3 is made up of 16 amino acids. The germline V gene encodes CDR1 SGHDN and CDR2 FVKESK. The CDR3 loop reads CASSHLMSPGTDTQYF. CDR3 nucleotides: TGTGCCAGCAGCCACTTGATGTCCCCAGGGACAGATACGCAGTATTTT. The full variable domain, with the rest looked up from reference TRBV14 and TRBJ2-3, is EAGVTQFPSHSVIEKGQTVTLRCDPISGHDNLYWYRRVMGKEIKFLLHFVKESKQDESGMPNNRFLAERTGGTYSTLKVQPAELEDSGVYFCASSHLMSPGTDTQYFGPGTRLTVL.